The TCR beta chain under discussion was sequenced for a study of long-term antiretroviral therapy in people with HIV. immunoSEQ v3.0 was run at survey level. Produced via immunoSEQ multiplex PCR; TCRdb's table is partial and in-frame only. Of about 40,000 clones listed, approximately 85% were seen once; the top ten hold about 6%. The CDR3 extends over 16 amino acids. Findings and caveats of the study: There were no data on ART adherence, viral resistance or therapy changes, a gap that limits inferences about post-ART repertoire changes.

With regard to this clone: Its antigen is not identified.

J is TRBJ1-3 and V is TRBV21-1. TRBV21-1 is tagged as a pseudogene. The sequences come from unsorted PBMCs, collected 3.1 years after starting antiretroviral therapy. The TCR sequence derives from a woman aged 45-65 years with HIV. The CDR3: CASSLQRGGVGNTIYF. In DNA, the CDR3 is TGTGCCAGCAGCCTTCAACGGGGAGGGGTCGGAAACACCATATATTTT.